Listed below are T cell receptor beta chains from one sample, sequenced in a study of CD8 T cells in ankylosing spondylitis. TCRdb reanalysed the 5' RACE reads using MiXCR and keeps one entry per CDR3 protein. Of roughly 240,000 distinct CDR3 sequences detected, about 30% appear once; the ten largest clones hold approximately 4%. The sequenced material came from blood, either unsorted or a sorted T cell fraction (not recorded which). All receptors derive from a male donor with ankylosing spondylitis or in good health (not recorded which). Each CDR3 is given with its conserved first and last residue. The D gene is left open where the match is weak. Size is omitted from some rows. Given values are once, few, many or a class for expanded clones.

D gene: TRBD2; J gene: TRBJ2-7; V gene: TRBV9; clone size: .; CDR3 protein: CASSAGLAGYEQYF; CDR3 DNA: TGTGCCAGCAGCGCCGGACTAGCAGGCTACGAGCAGTACTTC
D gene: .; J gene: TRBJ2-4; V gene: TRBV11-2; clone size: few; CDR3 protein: CASSPVAAKNIQYF; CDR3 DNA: TGTGCCAGCAGCCCGGTCGCGGCCAAAAACATTCAGTACTTC
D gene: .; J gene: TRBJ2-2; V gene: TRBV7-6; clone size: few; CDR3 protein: CASSPQGNTGELFF; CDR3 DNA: TGTGCCAGCAGCCCACAGGGGAACACCGGGGAGCTGTTTTTT
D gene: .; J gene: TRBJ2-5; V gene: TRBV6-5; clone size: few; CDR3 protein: CASSYGSGETQYF; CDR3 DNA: TGTGCCAGCAGTTACGGGTCGGGGGAGACCCAGTACTTC
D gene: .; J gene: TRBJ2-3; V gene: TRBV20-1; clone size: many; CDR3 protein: CSATPLTGAGTDTQYF; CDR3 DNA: TGCAGTGCTACGCCCTTGACTGGCGCCGGGACAGATACGCAGTATTTT
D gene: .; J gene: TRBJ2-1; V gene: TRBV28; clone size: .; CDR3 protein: CASSLPLNEQFF; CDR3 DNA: TGTGCCAGCAGCTTACCTCTCAATGAGCAGTTCTTC
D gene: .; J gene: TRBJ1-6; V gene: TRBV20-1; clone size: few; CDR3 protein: CSARDGGGTGDSPLHF; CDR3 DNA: TGCAGTGCTAGAGATGGAGGCGGCACTGGGGATTCACCCCTCCACTTT
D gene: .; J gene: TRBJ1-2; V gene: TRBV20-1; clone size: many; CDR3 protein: CSARDHLQGNYGYTF; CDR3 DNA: TGCAGTGCTAGGGACCACCTACAGGGAAACTATGGCTACACCTTC
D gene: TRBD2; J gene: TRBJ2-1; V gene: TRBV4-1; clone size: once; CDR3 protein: CASSQDRRLAGVLEQFF; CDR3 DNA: TGCGCCAGCAGCCAAGACAGGCGACTAGCGGGGGTTCTTGAGCAGTTCTTC
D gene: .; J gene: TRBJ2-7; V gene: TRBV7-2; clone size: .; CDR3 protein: CASSQGSDSYEQYF; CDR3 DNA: TGTGCCAGCAGCCAGGGGTCTGACTCCTACGAGCAGTACTTC
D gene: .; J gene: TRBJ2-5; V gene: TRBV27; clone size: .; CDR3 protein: CASSGQQETQYF; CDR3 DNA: TGTGCCAGCAGTGGGCAGCAAGAGACCCAGTACTTC
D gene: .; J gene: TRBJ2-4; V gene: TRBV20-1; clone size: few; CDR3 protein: CSARRQGGNQYF; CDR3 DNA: TGCAGTGCTAGGCGTCAGGGCGGTAATCAGTACTTC
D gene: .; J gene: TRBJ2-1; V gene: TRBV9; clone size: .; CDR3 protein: CASSKGGQFVQFF; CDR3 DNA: TGTGCCAGCAGCAAAGGAGGACAGTTCGTGCAGTTCTTC
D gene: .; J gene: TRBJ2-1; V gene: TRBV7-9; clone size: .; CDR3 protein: CASSPRWGGEQFF; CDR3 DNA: TGTGCCAGCAGCCCAAGGTGGGGTGGTGAGCAGTTCTTC
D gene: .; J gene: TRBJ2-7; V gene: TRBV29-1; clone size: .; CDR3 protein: CSVRESYEQYF; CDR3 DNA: TGCAGCGTTCGGGAATCCTACGAGCAGTACTTC
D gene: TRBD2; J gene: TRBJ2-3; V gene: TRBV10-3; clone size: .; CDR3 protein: CAGRAPGADTQYF; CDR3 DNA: TGTGCCGGGAGGGCCCCTGGGGCAGATACGCAGTATTTT
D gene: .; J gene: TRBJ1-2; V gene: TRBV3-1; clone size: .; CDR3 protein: CASSQGGQGPYGYTF; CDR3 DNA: TGTGCCAGCAGCCAAGGGGGGCAGGGGCCCTATGGCTACACCTTC
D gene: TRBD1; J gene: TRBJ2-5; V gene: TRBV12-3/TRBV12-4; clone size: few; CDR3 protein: CASSSGGGKTQYF; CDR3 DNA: TGTGCCAGCAGTTCAGGGGGCGGAAAGACCCAGTACTTC
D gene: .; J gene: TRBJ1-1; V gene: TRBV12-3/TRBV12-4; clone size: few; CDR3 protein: CASRLRPEIEAFF; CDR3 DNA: TGTGCCAGCAGGCTTAGACCCGAAATCGAAGCTTTCTTT
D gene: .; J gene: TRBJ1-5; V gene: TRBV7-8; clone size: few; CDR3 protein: CASTIDSLNQPQHF; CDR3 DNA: TGTGCCAGCACCATCGACAGCCTCAATCAGCCCCAGCATTTT
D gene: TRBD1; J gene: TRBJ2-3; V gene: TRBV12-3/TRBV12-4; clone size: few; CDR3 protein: CASSPGTASPDTQYF; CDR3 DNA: TGTGCCAGCAGCCCCGGGACAGCGAGTCCAGATACGCAGTATTTT
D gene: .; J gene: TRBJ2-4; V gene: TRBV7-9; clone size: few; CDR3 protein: CASTRGYGDMSKNIQYF; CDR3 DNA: TGTGCCAGCACCCGCGGTTACGGCGACATGAGCAAAAACATTCAGTACTTC
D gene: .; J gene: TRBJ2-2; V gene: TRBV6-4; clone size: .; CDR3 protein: CASSSFTGELFF; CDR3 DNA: TGTGCCAGCAGTTCTTTCACCGGGGAGCTGTTTTTT
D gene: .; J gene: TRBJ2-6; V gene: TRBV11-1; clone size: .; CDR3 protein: CASSSQESGPGTGANVLTF; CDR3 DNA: TGTGCCAGCAGCTCCCAAGAGTCGGGCCCCGGCACTGGGGCCAACGTCCTGACTTTC
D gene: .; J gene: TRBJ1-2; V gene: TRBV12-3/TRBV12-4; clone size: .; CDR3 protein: CASSRGTSSQGYTF; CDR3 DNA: TGTGCCAGCAGCCGAGGGACATCCTCGCAGGGCTACACCTTC
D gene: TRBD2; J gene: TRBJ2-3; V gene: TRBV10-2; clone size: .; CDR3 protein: CASSEEGLGTDTQYF; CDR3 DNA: TGCGCCAGCAGTGAAGAGGGACTAGGCACAGATACGCAGTATTTT
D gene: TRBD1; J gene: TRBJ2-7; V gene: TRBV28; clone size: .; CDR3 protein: CASMQKSGRGSYEQYF; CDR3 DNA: TGTGCCAGCATGCAGAAGTCCGGCAGGGGGTCCTACGAGCAGTACTTC
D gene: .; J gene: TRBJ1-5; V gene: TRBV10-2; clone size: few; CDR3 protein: CASSDQDKSNQPQHF; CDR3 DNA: TGCGCCAGCAGTGATCAGGACAAGAGCAATCAGCCCCAGCATTTT
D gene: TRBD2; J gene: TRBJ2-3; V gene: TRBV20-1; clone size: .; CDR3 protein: CSASRTSGEGTQYF; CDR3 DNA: TGCAGTGCTAGCAGGACTAGCGGGGAGGGTACGCAGTATTTT
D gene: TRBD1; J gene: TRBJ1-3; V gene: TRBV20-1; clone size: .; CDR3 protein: CSARRTGSGNTIYF; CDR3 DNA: TGCAGTGCTAGGCGGACAGGGTCTGGAAACACCATATATTTT
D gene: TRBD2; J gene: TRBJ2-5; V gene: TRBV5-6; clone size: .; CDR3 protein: CASSLGGGGLLETQYF; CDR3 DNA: TGTGCCAGCAGTCTCGGGGGGGGAGGTCTCTTAGAGACCCAGTACTTC
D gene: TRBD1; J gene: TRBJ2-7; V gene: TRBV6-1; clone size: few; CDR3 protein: CASSPDRGRSSAYEQYF; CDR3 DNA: TGTGCCAGCAGCCCGGACAGGGGGCGATCCAGCGCCTACGAGCAGTACTTC
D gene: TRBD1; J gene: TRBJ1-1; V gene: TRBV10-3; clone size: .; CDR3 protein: CAISEDRVHTEAFF; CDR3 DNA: TGTGCCATCAGTGAAGACAGGGTACACACTGAAGCTTTCTTT
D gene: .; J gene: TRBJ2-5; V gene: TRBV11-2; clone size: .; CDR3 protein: CASSGGYRQETQYF; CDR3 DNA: TGTGCCAGCAGCGGGGGGTACCGTCAAGAGACCCAGTACTTC
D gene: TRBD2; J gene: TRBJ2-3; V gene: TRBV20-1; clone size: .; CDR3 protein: CSAIPGGAADTQYF; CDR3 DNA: TGCAGTGCTATACCGGGGGGGGCCGCAGATACGCAGTATTTT
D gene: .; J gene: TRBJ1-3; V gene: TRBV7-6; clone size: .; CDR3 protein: CASSSGRGDTIYF; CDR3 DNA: TGTGCCAGCAGTTCGGGGCGCGGGGACACCATATATTTT
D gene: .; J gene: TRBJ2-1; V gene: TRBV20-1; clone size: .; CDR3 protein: CSARGALRNEQFF; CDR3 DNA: TGCAGTGCTAGAGGGGCACTTCGTAATGAGCAGTTCTTC
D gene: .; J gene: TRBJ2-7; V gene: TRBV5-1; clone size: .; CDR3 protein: CASNPGGGLYEHYF; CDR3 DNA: TGCGCCAGCAATCCGGGGGGCGGATTGTACGAGCACTACTTC
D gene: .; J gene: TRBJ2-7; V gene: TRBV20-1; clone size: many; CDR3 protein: CSASGTRGYEQYF; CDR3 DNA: TGCAGTGCTAGCGGCACCCGGGGATACGAGCAGTACTTC
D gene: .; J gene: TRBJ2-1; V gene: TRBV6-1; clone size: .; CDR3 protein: CASGGTGPYNEQFF; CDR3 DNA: TGTGCCAGCGGAGGGACTGGACCCTACAATGAGCAGTTCTTC
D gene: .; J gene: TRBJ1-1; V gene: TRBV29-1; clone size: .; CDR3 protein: CSVYETANTEAFF; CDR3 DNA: TGCAGCGTTTACGAGACAGCGAACACTGAAGCTTTCTTT
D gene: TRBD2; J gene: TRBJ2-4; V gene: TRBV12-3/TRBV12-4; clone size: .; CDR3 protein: CAICLSSSGGLGKNIQYF; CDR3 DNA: TGTGCCATCTGTTTGAGTTCTAGCGGGGGGTTGGGCAAAAACATTCAGTACTTC
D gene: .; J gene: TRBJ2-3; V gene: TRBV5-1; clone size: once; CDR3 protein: CASKDPGTGQDTQYF; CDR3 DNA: TGCGCCAGCAAAGATCCCGGGACGGGGCAGGATACGCAGTATTTT
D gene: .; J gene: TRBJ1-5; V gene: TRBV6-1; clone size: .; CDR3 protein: CASSPTGPLYNQPQHF; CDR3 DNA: TGTGCCAGCAGTCCGACAGGCCCCCTGTACAATCAGCCCCAGCATTTT
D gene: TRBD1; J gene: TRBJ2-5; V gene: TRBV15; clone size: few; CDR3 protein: CATSRAGTATQETQYF; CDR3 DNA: TGTGCCACCAGCAGAGCCGGGACAGCAACACAAGAGACCCAGTACTTC
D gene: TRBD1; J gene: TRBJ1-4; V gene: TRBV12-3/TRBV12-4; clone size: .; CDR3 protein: CASSPSDRATNEKLFF; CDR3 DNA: TGTGCCAGCAGCCCATCAGACAGGGCAACTAATGAAAAACTGTTTTTT
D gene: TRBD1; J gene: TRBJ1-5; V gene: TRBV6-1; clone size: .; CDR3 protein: CASSVQGANQPQHF; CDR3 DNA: TGTGCCAGCAGTGTCCAGGGGGCCAATCAGCCCCAGCATTTT
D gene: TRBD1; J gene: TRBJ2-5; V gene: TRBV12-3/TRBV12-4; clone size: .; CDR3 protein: CASSRGQGSQETQYF; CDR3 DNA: TGTGCCAGCAGTCGCGGACAGGGCTCGCAAGAGACCCAGTACTTC
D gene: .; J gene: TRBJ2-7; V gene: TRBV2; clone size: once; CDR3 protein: CASMRRGSTYEQYF; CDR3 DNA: TGTGCCAGCATGAGAAGGGGGTCGACCTACGAGCAGTACTTC